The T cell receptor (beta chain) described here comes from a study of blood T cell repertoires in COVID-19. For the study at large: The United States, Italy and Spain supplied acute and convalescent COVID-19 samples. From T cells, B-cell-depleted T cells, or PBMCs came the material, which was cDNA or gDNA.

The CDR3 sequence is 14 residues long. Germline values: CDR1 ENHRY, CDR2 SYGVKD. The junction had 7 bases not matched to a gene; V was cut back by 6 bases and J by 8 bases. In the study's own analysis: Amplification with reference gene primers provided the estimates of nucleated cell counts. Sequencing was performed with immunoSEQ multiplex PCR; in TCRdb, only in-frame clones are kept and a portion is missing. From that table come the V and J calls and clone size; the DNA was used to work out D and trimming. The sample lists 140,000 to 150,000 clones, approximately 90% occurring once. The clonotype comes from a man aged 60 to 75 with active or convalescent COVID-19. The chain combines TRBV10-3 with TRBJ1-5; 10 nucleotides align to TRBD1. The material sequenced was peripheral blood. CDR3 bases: TGTGCCATCAGGGGGACAGGGGAGCAGGAGCCCCAGCATTTT. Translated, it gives CAIRGTGEQEPQHF.